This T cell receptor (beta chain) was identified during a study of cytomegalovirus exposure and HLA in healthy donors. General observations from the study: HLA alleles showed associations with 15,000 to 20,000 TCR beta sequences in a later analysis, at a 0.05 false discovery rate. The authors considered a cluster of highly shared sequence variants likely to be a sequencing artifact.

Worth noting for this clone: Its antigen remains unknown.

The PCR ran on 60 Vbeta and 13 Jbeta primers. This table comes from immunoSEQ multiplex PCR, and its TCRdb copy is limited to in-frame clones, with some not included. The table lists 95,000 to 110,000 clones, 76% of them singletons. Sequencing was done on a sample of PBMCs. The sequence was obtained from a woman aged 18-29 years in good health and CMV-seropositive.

In nucleotides, the CDR3 is TGTGCCAGCAGCTTAATAGATGGTAATTCACCCCTCCACTTT. Translating gives CASSLIDGNSPLHF. This chain joins TRBV7-9 and TRBJ1-6; D gene uncertain. The length of the CDR3 is 14 residues. V was clipped by 2 bases and J by 6 bases, with 8 bases between them. The germline V gene has CDR1 SEHNR and CDR2 FQNEAQ (reference sequence).